The clone carrying this T cell receptor beta chain was seen only a few times. Its antigen is still unknown. TCRdb re-called the 5' RACE reads with MiXCR, one entry per CDR3 protein. The repertoire holds around 20,000 distinct CDR3 sequences, with over 7% as singletons. The data were taken from a study of spatial heterogeneity in lung cancer. The wider study: Matched bulk RNA-seq provided a T cell module score, and TCR transcript counts in tumor regions correlated strongly with it. The study, taken as a whole, reports: Tracking of tumor mutation counts was seen in expanded intratumoral alpha and beta TCR counts.

The germline CDR1 and CDR2 sequences are LGHNA and YSLEER. CDR3 size: 17 residues. The V end was cut by 1 base, the J end by 4 bases, with 16 bases between. The time point is: sample taken at primary tumor resection. The input for sequencing was lung tumor tissue, taken at surgery. This sequence was found in a female donor with early-stage non-small cell lung cancer. The chain employs TRBV4-3 and TRBJ2-2; the D gene could be TRBD1 or TRBD2 (6 bases each). The CDR3 DNA reads as TGCGCCAGCAGCCAAGTCGGGGGCAGGGTTGGCACCGGGGAGCTGTTTTTT. Its translation is CASSQVGGRVGTGELFF.